The 14 T cell receptor beta chains given below trace back to one sample, sequenced in a study of cytomegalovirus exposure and HLA in healthy donors. A multiplex PCR was run with 60 Vbeta primers and 13 Jbeta primers. Method: immunoSEQ multiplex PCR; TCRdb's copy keeps in-frame clones and lacks some. The repertoire includes about 160,000 clones, 60% to 80% of them detected once, and approximately 1.4% sits in the top ten. The sequenced sample was PBMCs. All receptors come from a man aged 60-69 years in good health and CMV-seronegative.

The chain links TRBV7-8 to TRBJ1-5; 9 bases fit TRBD1. CDR3 size: 15 residues. J gave up 7 bases and V 3 bases, and 7 bases lay outside the gene matches. The germline V gene encodes CDR1 SGHVS and CDR2 FQNEAQ. CDR3 residues: CASSFLQGAGQPQHF. The DNA of the CDR3 is TGTGCCAGCAGCTTCTTACAGGGGGCAGGGCAGCCCCAGCATTTT.

The chain has TRBV7-2 and TRBJ2-5; D possibly corresponds to TRBD1 (5 bases). The CDR3 contains 13 residues. Between the trimmed V and J ends, which lost 5 bases and 5 bases, there was a span of 12 bases. Germline-derived CDR1 and CDR2 are SGHTA and FQGNSA. The CDR3 loop is CASSRPGSETQYF. CDR3 DNA: TGTGCCAGCAGCCGACCAGGGTCCGAGACCCAGTACTTC.

This chain joins TRBV11-2 and TRBJ1-2; 7 positions agree with TRBD1. The CDR3 has 13 amino acids. The V and J ends lost 5 bases and 2 bases, in that order; junction bases with no gene match: 2. Germline loops: CDR1 SGHAT, CDR2 FQNNGV. The CDR3 spells CASSPDRNYGYTF. CDR3 sequence (DNA): TGTGCCAGCAGCCCGGACAGGAACTATGGCTACACCTTC.

This rearrangement joins TRBV9 to TRBJ2-7; TRBD1 aligns across 8 bases. The CDR3 has 15 residues. Trimming took 3 bases from V and 3 from J; bases not matched to a gene: 8. Germline V lookup: CDR1 SGDLS, CDR2 YYNGEE. CDR3 region: CASSAGQGTFYEQYF. DNA for the CDR3: TGTGCCAGCAGCGCCGGACAGGGAACGTTCTACGAGCAGTACTTC. Drawing the rest from reference TRBV9 and TRBJ2-7, the complete variable domain is DSGVTQTPKHLITATGQRVTLRCSPRSGDLSVYWYQQSLDQGLQFLIQYYNGEERAKGNILERFSAQQFPDLHSELNLSSLELGDSALYFCASSAGQGTFYEQYFGPGTRLTVT.

This clone came up a few times. The chain couples TRBV28 to TRBJ1-2; TRBD1 matches at 8 bases. V was pared by 5 bases and J by 3 bases, with 8 bases of the junction left unmatched. The CDR3 runs to 15 residues. Germline V CDR1 and CDR2: MDHEN, SYDVKM. The CDR3 DNA reads TGTGCCAGCAGTCACGGACAGGGCGTATACTATGGCTACACCTTC. It yields the protein CASSHGQGVYYGYTF.

V and J are TRBV7-6 and TRBJ2-3; 9 positions agree with TRBD2. The CDR3 is made up of 15 amino acids. In germline, CDR1 is SGHVS, CDR2 FNYEAQ. V was pared by 4 bases and J by 4 bases, with 6 bases of the junction left unmatched. This CDR3 is CASSSMAGGPDTQYF. CDR3 coding DNA: TGTGCCAGCAGCTCAATGGCGGGAGGGCCAGATACGCAGTATTTT.

The J gene is TRBJ1-5, the V gene TRBV5-8, with TRBD1 as a possible D gene (5 bases). With 1 base removed from V and 4 bases from J, the gap between germline ends came to 12 bases. CDR3 length: 15 amino acids. Germline CDR1 reads SGHTS; CDR2 reads YDEGEE. The CDR3 here is CASSLQGRTNQPQHF. In DNA form, the CDR3 reads TGTGCCAGCAGCTTGCAGGGCAGGACGAATCAGCCCCAGCATTTT.

The gene calls are TRBV4-1 and TRBJ2-7; possible D gene TRBD2, 6 bases. Trimming cost V 4 bases and J 8 bases, with 15 bases left between them. Germline V gives CDR1 MGHRA, CDR2 YSYEKL. This CDR3 contains 13 residues. CDR3 in DNA: TGCGCCAGCAGCCTTGGGACTGAGGCTCAGCAGTACTTC. Amino acids: CASSLGTEAQQYF.

This clone was observed once. The chain uses TRBV29-1 and TRBJ2-5; weak D call: TRBD2 (7 bases). CDR3 length: 13 residues. V lost 3 bases and J 5 bases, leaving 13 bases between the germline ends. Germline V gives CDR1 SQVTM, CDR2 ANQGSEA. The CDR3 reads CSVEGGPGETQYF. CDR3 coding DNA: TGCAGCGTTGAGGGGGGGCCTGGGGAGACCCAGTACTTC.

The rearrangement links TRBV10-3 to TRBJ2-1; 12 bases agree with TRBD2. This CDR3 spans 15 amino acids. Trimming took 4 bases from V and 7 from J; bases not matched to a gene: 5. The germline gives CDR1 ENHRY, CDR2 SYGVKD. The CDR3 bases are TGTGCCATCAGTGGTCTAGCGGGAGGGCCGAATGAGCAGTTCTTC. It is translated as CAISGLAGGPNEQFF.

The chain combines TRBV19 with TRBJ2-7; weak D call: TRBD1 (6 bases). Germline V gives CDR1 LNHDA, CDR2 SQIVND (reference sequence). The CDR3 length is 13 residues. V was cut by 3 bases and J by 6 bases, with 12 bases left in between. CDR3 in amino acids: CASSIYRDTEQYF. The CDR3 nucleotides read TGTGCCAGTAGTATTTACAGGGACACCGAGCAGTACTTC.

The chain couples TRBV28 to TRBJ2-3, with 11 bases that match TRBD2. Trimming cost V 6 bases and J 7 bases; bases outside gene matches: 9. Germline V lookup: CDR1 MDHEN, CDR2 SYDVKM. The CDR3 is 15 residues long. For the CDR3, the DNA is TGTGCCAGCAGCTTAGCGGGAGGGCCGGTGTATACGCAGTATTTT. This encodes CASSLAGGPVYTQYF.

This chain uses TRBV7-9 with TRBJ2-2; 10 nucleotides align to TRBD1. The CDR3 totals 16 residues. After removal of 1 base from V and 1 base from J, the junction contained 0 bases not matched to a gene. The germline V gene has CDR1 SEHNR and CDR2 FQNEAQ (reference sequence). CDR3 in DNA: TGTGCCAGCAGCTTAGGGGACAGGGGGAACACCGGGGAGCTGTTTTTT. It encodes CASSLGDRGNTGELFF.

The chain recombines TRBV7-2 with TRBJ1-4; 8 positions agree with TRBD1. The CDR3 is 14 residues long. Germline V lookup: CDR1 SGHTA, CDR2 FQGNSA. V lost 3 bases, J lost 8 bases, and 5 bases stayed unmatched. CDR3 protein: CASSFQGAGEKLFF. CDR3 DNA sequence: TGTGCCAGCAGCTTTCAGGGGGCTGGAGAAAAACTGTTTTTT.